This TCR beta chain was obtained from a study of tumor and adjacent non-tumor tissue in lung cancer. The wider study: Aged roughly 30 to 85 years, patients included under 13 men and roughly 5 women with stage I to III disease. Findings of the study overall: In normal lung, the top 100 clones were significantly more dominant than in tumor. Tumor tissue had significantly higher TCR diversity than normal lung.

The template was RNA from unsorted bulk tissue. Distant lung tissue was collected more than 3 cm away from the tumor edge. This clonotype was seen many times. The antigen remains undetermined. Trimming removed 10 bases from V and 3 bases from J, with 15 bases in between. The CDR3 consists of 13 residues. Three rounds of nested PCR, following a modified ARM-PCR protocol, produced the TCRbeta library. TCRdb called the multiplex PCR reads again in MiXCR, with one record for every CDR3 protein. This sample has approximately 110,000 distinct CDR3 sequences; about 61% occur once, and the top ten carry roughly 19%.

V is TRBV12-3 or TRBV12-4 and J is TRBJ1-1, with a possible D match to TRBD1 (6 bases). The clonotype was recovered from a man in his sixties with non-small cell lung cancer. Material for sequencing was distant non-tumor lung tissue. The CDR3 region has the DNA TGTGCCACCCAGCGGGACACTTACACTGAAGCTTTCTTT. It encodes CATQRDTYTEAFF.